The rows below give T cell receptor beta chains drawn from one sample of a study of T cells after yellow fever vaccination. In TCRdb, the 5' RACE reads were re-called with MiXCR into one record per CDR3 protein. Of about 85,000 distinct CDR3 sequences in the sample, 13% were seen once. Sequencing used CD8+ T cells not binding an NS4B(214-222) dextramer, sorted from PBMCs, obtained approximately 22 days after the first yellow fever vaccination. The receptors shown here come from a young man who received the YFV17D yellow fever vaccine. Each CDR3 is given with its conserved first and last residue. D genes are given only for firm matches. Size is omitted from some rows. Given values are once, few, many or a class for expanded clones.

cdr3_nt,cdr3_aa,d_call,v_call,j_call,clone_size
TGTGCCAGCAGCCCGGATCGGGGGGTGGGTCAGCCCCAGCATTTT,CASSPDRGVGQPQHF,NA,TRBV3-1,TRBJ1-5,NA
TGTGCCAGCAGTGAAGCGGGGGTTGAGCAGTACTTC,CASSEAGVEQYF,NA,TRBV6-1,TRBJ2-7,NA
TGTGCCAGCAGTTACGTGGCGGGGGGGCCCAATGAGCAGTTCTTC,CASSYVAGGPNEQFF,TRBD2,TRBV6-5,TRBJ2-1,NA
TGTGCCAGCAGCCTCCGGGACAGGGGACTCTACGAGCAGTACTTC,CASSLRDRGLYEQYF,TRBD1,TRBV11-2,TRBJ2-7,few
TGCGCCAGCAGCCAAGGCCTCGCCCCCTTGAGAAAACTGTTTTTT,CASSQGLAPLRKLFF,NA,TRBV4-1,TRBJ1-4,NA
TGTGCCAGCAGTTCGGGACAGGCAAACTATGGCTACACCTTC,CASSSGQANYGYTF,TRBD1,TRBV12-3/TRBV12-4,TRBJ1-2,few
TGCGCCAGCAGCCAAGATTTCGACAGGGGAGTAGATACGCAGTATTTT,CASSQDFDRGVDTQYF,TRBD1,TRBV4-3,TRBJ2-3,NA
TGTGCCAGCAGCTTAGTCTCGGGCACAGATACGCAGTATTTT,CASSLVSGTDTQYF,NA,TRBV11-2,TRBJ2-3,few
TGCGCCAGCAGCTTGGTGGGGGTTGTAACAGATACGCAGTATTTT,CASSLVGVVTDTQYF,NA,TRBV5-1,TRBJ2-3,NA
TGTGCCAGCAGTCCGGGACAGTATACTTCACCCCTCCACTTT,CASSPGQYTSPLHF,TRBD1,TRBV27,TRBJ1-6,NA
TGTGCCAGCAGCCAGAGTTACAGGGGAAGCAATCAGCCCCAGCATTTT,CASSQSYRGSNQPQHF,TRBD1,TRBV4-2,TRBJ1-5,few
TGCGCCAGCAGCCAGAAGGGGGTAAGATCACCCCTCCACTTT,CASSQKGVRSPLHF,NA,TRBV4-3,TRBJ1-6,few
TGCGCCAGCAGCCACGCCGGCGCGGTTTCTACCGGGGAGCTGTTTTTT,CASSHAGAVSTGELFF,NA,TRBV4-3,TRBJ2-2,NA
TGCAGTGCTAGCCCCGGGGAGGAGCAGTATTTT,CSASPGEEQYF,NA,TRBV20-1,TRBJ2-3,NA
TGTGCCAGCAGTAAAGGGGGGACCCCGAGCACAGATACGCAGTATTTT,CASSKGGTPSTDTQYF,NA,TRBV6-1,TRBJ2-3,NA
TGTGCCAGCAGCACCGTGGGGGCGGATGAAAAACTGTTTTTT,CASSTVGADEKLFF,NA,TRBV9,TRBJ1-4,NA
TGCGCCAGCAGCCAAGAAGGGGAGGGGACAGGGTACGAGCAGTACTTC,CASSQEGEGTGYEQYF,TRBD1,TRBV4-1,TRBJ2-7,NA
TGCAGCGGAGGGGGGGACACTGAAGCTTTCTTT,CSGGGDTEAFF,NA,TRBV29-1,TRBJ1-1,NA
TGTGCCAGCAGAGACAGAGCTTACATGAACACTGAAGCTTTCTTT,CASRDRAYMNTEAFF,NA,TRBV5-5,TRBJ1-1,NA
TGCGCCAGCAGCTTCGTGAGACAGAGCACAGATACGCAGTATTTT,CASSFVRQSTDTQYF,NA,TRBV5-1,TRBJ2-3,many
TGTGCCAGCAGGTTCGGGGAGGGGGTATCCGTAGCTTTCTTT,CASRFGEGVSVAFF,NA,TRBV13,TRBJ1-1,NA
TGTGCCAGCACATACTATGAGACCCAGTACTTC,CASTYYETQYF,NA,TRBV28,TRBJ2-5,few
TGCAGCGTTGAATTACCTTCCTACGAGCAGTACTTC,CSVELPSYEQYF,NA,TRBV29-1,TRBJ2-7,NA
TGTGCCAGCAGTTGGGAGCAACTAGCGGGGCCCACAGATACGCAGTATTTT,CASSWEQLAGPTDTQYF,TRBD2,TRBV6-2/TRBV6-3,TRBJ2-3,NA
TGTGCCAGCAGCTTAAACACGGGGGGAACTTCTAGCACAGATACGCAGTATTTT,CASSLNTGGTSSTDTQYF,TRBD2,TRBV7-8,TRBJ2-3,NA
TGCGCCAGCAGCGAGGATAGTCGTTATGGCTACACCTTC,CASSEDSRYGYTF,NA,TRBV5-1,TRBJ1-2,few
TGTGCCACGGACACAACAGCCGATGGCTACACCTTC,CATDTTADGYTF,NA,TRBV12-3/TRBV12-4,TRBJ1-2,NA
TGTGCCAGCTCGCCTTTCGGGAAGGACTACACCTTC,CASSPFGKDYTF,NA,TRBV18,TRBJ1-2,NA
TGTGCCAGCAGCTTAGAGGGCACCCCTTCCTGGGAGACCCAGTACTTC,CASSLEGTPSWETQYF,NA,TRBV7-2,TRBJ2-5,once
TGTGCCAGCAGCGTAGGGGATCAACAGGGGGCCGCTGGAAACACCATATATTTT,CASSVGDQQGAAGNTIYF,TRBD1,TRBV9,TRBJ1-3,few
TGTGCCAGCAGCCAAGATCCAGGGTATATCAAAAACATTCAGTACTTC,CASSQDPGYIKNIQYF,NA,TRBV4-2,TRBJ2-4,many
TGTGCCAGCAGCTTAGCGGGGGCGGGCACTGAAGCTTTCTTT,CASSLAGAGTEAFF,NA,TRBV7-2,TRBJ1-1,NA
TGTGCCAGCAGCTTGGAAACAGGGCATTCCTACAATGAGCAGTTCTTC,CASSLETGHSYNEQFF,NA,TRBV5-6,TRBJ2-1,few
TGTGCCAGCAGTTACGACGACAGGAGCAATCAGCCCCAGCATTTT,CASSYDDRSNQPQHF,NA,TRBV6-5,TRBJ1-5,few
TGTGCCAGCAGCCAGTTGGGAGCGGCGAACACCGGGGAGCTGTTTTTT,CASSQLGAANTGELFF,NA,TRBV14,TRBJ2-2,few
TGCAGTGCCCCAGGGTGGGTGGACGTTCGGGAGACCCAGTACTTC,CSAPGWVDVRETQYF,NA,TRBV20-1,TRBJ2-5,NA
TGTGCCTGGAGTGGGGACAGGGGGGTTAATGAGCAGTTCTTC,CAWSGDRGVNEQFF,TRBD1,TRBV30,TRBJ2-1,few
TGTGCCAGTAGACAGGCGGTGAATCAGCCCCAGCATTTT,CASRQAVNQPQHF,NA,TRBV6-1,TRBJ1-5,NA
TGTGCCGGGTCCCGGGACAGGGGGCACTCCTACAATGAGCAGTTCTTC,CAGSRDRGHSYNEQFF,TRBD1,TRBV6-2/TRBV6-3,TRBJ2-1,NA